This T cell receptor beta chain comes out of a study of T cell responses to AZD1222 COVID-19 vaccine. The data were produced by immunoSEQ multiplex PCR, yet TCRdb's version contains in-frame clones alone and is incomplete. The table records about 76,000 clones, 90% of them present only once. This CDR3 is built from 13 residues. Between the trimmed V and J ends, which lost 5 bases and 6 bases, there was a span of 11 bases. Germline V gene data show CDR1 as SGHTA and CDR2 as FQGTGA. This clonotype was obtained from an adult in good health. The material was peripheral blood, obtained on day 0 of AZD1222 vaccination. The V and J genes are TRBV7-3 and TRBJ1-5; no clear D. The CDR3 sequence: CASSTEGGQPQHF. The CDR3 region has the DNA TGTGCCAGCAGCACTGAGGGTGGTCAGCCCCAGCATTTT.